The rows below give T cell receptor beta chains drawn from one sample of a study of patients and donors after allogeneic stem cell transplantation. From the RT-PCR reads, TCRdb called clonotypes with MiXCR, one entry per CDR3 protein. The repertoire holds about 960,000 distinct CDR3 sequences, with roughly 18% as singletons. Sample: blood, either unsorted or a sorted T cell fraction (not recorded which). The receptors here all came from a human donor who was either an allogeneic HSCT recipient or a stem cell or donor lymphocyte infusion donor (not recorded which). It is not recorded whose cells these are; they may come from a transplant donor. Both conserved end residues are trimmed from each CDR3. Size tells how often a clone was seen (once, few, many) or the class of an expanded clone, and some rows leave it out.

cdr3_aa clone_size v_call
ASSQENPGLAGARETQY - TRBV4-3
ASSSGTREYEQY many TRBV28
ASSPPRGKERNSPLH - TRBV18
ASNPNIPSTEQY - TRBV6-2/TRBV6-3
AVRGLLAGEYEQY few TRBV6-1
ASNEGQVLFSGANVLT - TRBV12-3/TRBV12-4
ASSPRAVGNTIY few TRBV7-6
ASSRLIGRDGSYNEQF few TRBV25-1
ASSLGFRGQLDEQY few TRBV12-3/TRBV12-4
ASSYIAGSYEQY few TRBV6-2/TRBV6-3
ASSPSGRASEQF few TRBV5-1
SAREYGTANSPLH - TRBV20-1
ASSVGWRGGPNEQF - TRBV9
SARDISGLGSPLH few TRBV20-1
SALTGVGETQY - TRBV20-1
ASSPRGAAKNIQY few TRBV9
ASSKSQVFSYNEQF few TRBV21-1
ASSFAPANRWRRGTEAF few TRBV12-3/TRBV12-4
ASSLVGEQY many TRBV5-1
SVGTMNYGYT - TRBV29-1
ASSLVRLAGGADEQF many TRBV5-1
ASSPITGLAQH few TRBV18